This T cell receptor beta chain was sequenced for a study of Graves' ophthalmopathy and Graves' hyperthyroidism. At the level of the study: Ahead of any treatment, peripheral blood was obtained at the initial diagnosis. Study conclusions and caveats: Appearing in blood as well were most expanded thyroid clonotypes above 0.001 frequency. At less than 71% sensitivity and approximately 74% specificity, the model predicted progression of the ophthalmopathy.

The sequenced template was RNA, covering the TCR beta CDR3 region. First-round RT-PCR relied on HTBI primers, and a second-round multiplex PCR came next. Each CDR3 protein is one row after TCRdb ran MiXCR on the multiplex PCR reads. This sample has hundreds of thousands of distinct CDR3 sequences, with about a fifth found just once. The CDR3 loop spans 18 amino acids. Unmatched junction bases numbered 18, after V lost 4 bases and J lost 8 bases. The germline V gene has CDR1 SGHRS and CDR2 YFSETQ. As concerns this clonotype: Its specificity is not known. The conserved phenylalanine or tryptophan is not found at the CDR3 terminus, so this likely reflects a read error.

What was sequenced was peripheral blood. This clonotype was obtained from a young woman with stable Graves' hyperthyroidism. Some clones in this sample may be carry-over from other donors' samples. The chain couples TRBV5-1 to TRBJ1-1; 12 positions agree with TRBD1. The CDR3 loop reads CASSEGTGTGGQKEEAFL. DNA of the CDR3: TGCGCCAGCAGCGAAGGGACCGGGACAGGGGGCCAGAAGGAGGAAGCTTTCTTG.